This T cell receptor beta chain is drawn from a study of response to subunit inactivated influenza vaccine. Trimming stripped 2 bases from V and 0 bases from J, with 14 bases between. Per germline, CDR1 DFQATT and CDR2 SNEGSKA (reference sequence). This CDR3 comprises 16 residues. One entry per CDR3 protein, called by TCRdb with MiXCR from the RT-PCR reads. The data hold 700,000 to 800,000 distinct CDR3 sequences, with about 18% observed a single time. This clonotype occurred a few times. Its target is not known. Study-wide findings and caveats: A suggestion made by the authors is that each seasonal influenza vaccination recruits few new T cells.

The V gene is TRBV20-1, the J gene TRBJ2-1; the D gene is possibly TRBD2 (6 bases). This receptor was identified in a man aged 50 to 60 who received an inactivated influenza vaccine. The sample in question was PBMCs from blood, obtained about 5 days after vaccination. The CDR3 sequence is CSARHTTGDSYNEQFF. As DNA, the CDR3 is TGCAGTGCTAGACATACTACGGGGGACTCCTACAATGAGCAGTTCTTC.